These 31 T cell receptor beta chains were sequenced from one sample in a study of molecular identifiers for immune sequencing clone quantification. One entry per CDR3 protein results from TCRdb running MiXCR on the PCR reads. The sample consists of about 640,000 distinct CDR3 sequences, 20% of them appearing once. The sample was naive CD8+ T cells from blood, with Jurkat cell RNA spiked in. Subset denoted: FACS-sorted CD8+CD4-CCR7+CD45RA+ naive T cells. The origin of the receptors is a human donor in good health. Some libraries in this study had Jurkat cell RNA spiked in.

This clonotype has just a few counts. J is TRBJ1-2 and V is TRBV9; the match to TRBD1 covers 8 bases. V lost 3 bases and J lost 2; bases outside the gene matches: 3. Germline V gives CDR1 SGDLS, CDR2 YYNGEE. This CDR3 is 14 amino acids long. CDR3 DNA sequence: TGTGCCAGCAGCGGCCGGGACAGGAACTATGGCTACACCTTC. It codes for CASSGRDRNYGYTF.

This clonotype was observed a few times. This clone may be a read error of a much larger clone one base away. The chain's CDR3 is CASNLEAGEEDTQYF. For the CDR3, the DNA is TGTGCCAGCAACTTGGAAGCGGGAGAGGAAGATACGCAGTATTTT. The chain combines TRBV7-2 with TRBJ2-3; 8 bases map to TRBD2. Germline V gene data show CDR1 as SGHTA and CDR2 as FQGNSA. The CDR3 sequence is 15 residues long. V was clipped by 7 bases and J by 5 bases; unmatched bases: 11.

This clonotype has ten or more counts. V usage is TRBV6-2 or TRBV6-3 and J usage is TRBJ2-6; D tentatively reads TRBD1 or TRBD2 (5 bases each). V lost 6 bases and J 0 bases, leaving 15 bases between the germline ends. Germline V lookup: CDR1 MNHEY, CDR2 SVGEGT. This CDR3 region has 17 residues. The CDR3 coding sequence is TGTGCCAGCAGGTCTGGGACGGGTAGCTCTGGGGCCAACGTCCTGACTTTC. Translated, it gives CASRSGTGSSGANVLTF.

This clonotype was observed a handful of times. The chain has TRBV9 and TRBJ2-3; D might be TRBD1 (6 bases). V shed 4 bases and J shed 0 bases, with 18 bases lying between them. Germline V lookup: CDR1 SGDLS, CDR2 YYNGEE. This CDR3 spans 17 amino acids. CDR3 DNA: TGTGCCAGCAGCTCCTCTCCAGGGGAACGTAGCACAGATACGCAGTATTTT. Translated: CASSSSPGERSTDTQYF.

In this sample, this clonotype turned up a few times. The chain carries TRBV20-1 and TRBJ2-1, with 14 bases lining up with TRBD2. Per the germline V gene, CDR1 is DFQATT and CDR2 is SNEGSKA (reference sequence). The ends lost 4 bases at V and 8 bases at J; junction bases unmatched: 4. The CDR3 length is 14 residues. CDR3 in DNA: TGCAGTGCTACCGGGACTAGCGGGAGTGATGAGCAGTTCTTC. It codes for CSATGTSGSDEQFF.

The sample holds many counts of this clonotype. The chain carries TRBV12-3 or TRBV12-4 and TRBJ1-2; D is ambiguous. The CDR3 contains 14 residues. V lost 6 bases to trimming and J lost 5 bases, with 16 bases between them. The CDR3 region is CASSPNAGLYGYTF. The CDR3 DNA is TGTGCCAGCAGCCCAAATGCGGGGTTGTATGGCTACACCTTC.

The table lists this clonotype with many counts. J is TRBJ2-7 and V is TRBV30, with a possible D match to TRBD2 (5 bases). The CDR3 loop spans 11 amino acids. Germline V CDR1 and CDR2: GTSNPN, SVGIG (reference sequence). Deletions cut 5 bases from V and 3 bases from J, with 8 bases between. The CDR3 loop is CAWARGYEQYF. DNA of the CDR3: TGTGCCTGGGCCCGGGGCTACGAGCAGTACTTC. Filled out from reference TRBV30 and TRBJ2-7, the complete variable domain reads SQTIHQWPATLVQPVGSPLSLECTVEGTSNPNLYWYRQAAGRGLQLLFYSVGIGQISSEVPQNLSASRPQDRQFILSSKKLLLSDSGFYLCAWARGYEQYFGPGTRLTVT.

Concerning this clonotype: A much larger clone sits a single nucleotide away, making a read error possible. The chain carries TRBV29-1 and TRBJ2-7; D unclear. From germline, CDR1 is SQVTM and CDR2 ANQGSEA. The CDR3 runs to 13 residues. Between the trimmed V and J ends, which lost 2 bases and 2 bases, there was a span of 10 bases. In nucleotides, the CDR3 is TGCAGCGTTGAAATAGGGAATCCCTACGAGCAGTACTTC. Protein: CSVEIGNPYEQYF.

A remark on this clonotype: A much larger clone differs from this one at a single base, so this may be a read error. V usage is TRBV5-8 and J usage is TRBJ2-4; D is possibly TRBD2 (5 bases). Germline V gene sequence: CDR1 SGHTS, CDR2 YDEGEE. The CDR3 is made up of 17 amino acids. As DNA, the CDR3 is TGTGCCAGCAGCTTTCCCAACCCGGGGATAGCCAAAAACATTCGGTACTTC. It translates to CASSFPNPGIAKNIRYF.

In regard to this clonotype: A much larger clone differs by one base, so this may be a read error. The CDR3 region is CAGSGDLNTQYF. In DNA, the CDR3 is TGTGCCGGCAGCGGGGATCTGAATACGCAGTATTTT. The chain couples TRBV9 to TRBJ2-3, with 7 nucleotides matching TRBD2. The CDR3 is 12 residues long. Looked up from germline, CDR1 is SGDLS and CDR2 is YYNGEE.

V gene TRBV11-2 combines with J gene TRBJ1-5, with D possibly matching TRBD1 (6 bases). The V gene's germline CDR1 is SGHAT and CDR2 FQNNGV. The CDR3 loop spans 16 amino acids. V lost 5 bases and J lost 2, with 16 bases in between. The CDR3 DNA reads TGTGCCAGCAGCAATATAAAGGGGGAGGGCAATCAGCCCCAGCATTTT. Translation gives CASSNIKGEGNQPQHF.

This clonotype was seen repeatedly, ten times or more. The rearrangement joins TRBV9 to TRBJ2-6, with TRBD1 matching over 9 bases. The CDR3 spans 18 residues. V lost 3 bases, J lost 0 bases, and 7 bases stayed unmatched. The germline V gene encodes CDR1 SGDLS and CDR2 YYNGEE. In DNA, the CDR3 is TGTGCCAGCAGCGCGGACAGGGGTCCGAGCTCTGGGGCCAACGTCCTGACTTTC. Its protein product is CASSADRGPSSGANVLTF.

A remark on this clonotype: This may come from a read error, since a much larger clone is one base off. This chain uses TRBV7-9 with TRBJ2-2; 9 positions match TRBD2. The germline CDR1 and CDR2 sequences are SEHNR and FQNEAQ (reference sequence). The CDR3 is 15 amino acids. The CDR3 sequence is CASSYAGGPSGELLF. CDR3 DNA sequence: TGTGCCAGCAGCTACGCGGGGGGGCCATCCGGGGAGCTGCTTTTT.

This clonotype was observed at least ten times. The V gene is TRBV4-3, the J gene TRBJ2-3; D gene ambiguous. The CDR3 consists of 14 residues. Germline CDR1 reads LGHNA; CDR2 reads YSLEER. V was pared by 2 bases and J by 6 bases, with 12 bases between. CDR3 protein: CASSQRTSPDTQYF. Written as DNA, the CDR3 is TGCGCCAGCAGCCAAAGGACCTCACCCGATACGCAGTATTTT.

This clonotype was picked up one time. The junction and the germline gene differ at one end; a read error may be behind it. The chain combines TRBV6-5 with TRBJ2-1; D might be TRBD1 (5 bases). The CDR3 is 13 residues long. The V gene's germline CDR1 is MNHEY and CDR2 SVGAGI. The CDR3 here is CASTTSGLNERFF. Here the CDR3 DNA reads TGTGCCAGCACCACTTCAGGGTTGAATGAGCGGTTCTTC.

Of note for this clonotype: A single base separates this from a much larger clone, so it may be a read error. CDR3 DNA sequence: TGCAGTGCCAAAGGGGCACAGATTAACTATGGCTACACCTTC. It yields the protein CSAKGAQINYGYTF. This rearrangement joins TRBV20-1 to TRBJ1-2, with TRBD1 as a possible D gene (5 bases). V lost 6 bases, J lost 1 base, and 15 bases lay in between. In germline, CDR1 is DFQATT, CDR2 SNEGSKA (reference sequence). The CDR3 loop spans 14 amino acids.

This clonotype was counted only a few times. This chain joins TRBV20-1 and TRBJ2-7; 9 bases line up with TRBD2. The germline CDR1 and CDR2 sequences are DFQATT and SNEGSKA (reference sequence). V trimming: 0 bases; J trimming: 7 bases; junction bases outside the gene matches: 13. There are 16 residues in the CDR3. In DNA form, the CDR3 reads TGCAGTGCTAGAGATTTTTTAGCGGGAGAGGTGGGGGAGCAGTACTTC. Translating gives CSARDFLAGEVGEQYF.

This clonotype has a handful of counts. The chain combines TRBV6-5 with TRBJ2-2; D gene uncertain. This CDR3 has 13 amino acids. Looked up from germline, CDR1 is MNHEY and CDR2 is SVGAGI. Trimming removed 2 bases at V and 7 bases at J, with 8 bases between. Written as DNA, the CDR3 is TGTGCCAGCAGTTACAGGGATGGCGGGGAGCTGTTTTTT. This gives the protein CASSYRDGGELFF.

The chain combines TRBV6-6 with TRBJ2-4; D ambiguous. This CDR3 contains 12 residues. Germline CDR1 and CDR2: MNHNY and SVGAGI (reference sequence). Between the trimmed V and J ends, which lost 2 bases and 5 bases, there was a span of 4 bases. CDR3: CASSYLQNIQYF. In nucleotides, the CDR3 is TGTGCCAGCAGTTACCTTCAAAACATTCAGTACTTC.

Regarding this clonotype: This may stem from a read error, because a much larger clone lies one nucleotide away. The chain carries TRBV5-4 and TRBJ2-3; D may be TRBD1 (6 bases). V was cut by 6 bases and J by 2 bases, with 19 bases left in between. The germline CDR1 and CDR2 sequences are SGHNT and YYREEE (reference sequence). The CDR3 spans 16 residues. The CDR3 sequence is CASNPTYRDDTDTQYF. CDR3 bases: TGTGCCAGCAACCCGACTTACAGGGATGACACAGATACGCAGTATTTT.

Ten or more counts support this clonotype. This chain joins TRBV29-1 and TRBJ2-3, with 9 bases identical to TRBD2. Germline V gives CDR1 SQVTM, CDR2 ANQGSEA. The CDR3 runs to 16 residues. The ends lost 6 bases at V and 2 bases at J; junction bases unmatched: 12. CDR3 coding DNA: TGCAGCGTCGAGACTCCGGCGGGAGGGCCCACAGATACGCAGTATTTT. Encoded protein: CSVETPAGGPTDTQYF.

Turning to this clonotype: At one boundary the junction diverges from the germline segment, which might be a read error. The chain uses TRBV7-9 and TRBJ1-5; D unresolved. The germline gives CDR1 SEHNR, CDR2 FQNEAQ (reference sequence). This CDR3 region has 12 residues. The CDR3 DNA reads as TGTGCCAGCAGCTTTATAGGTCAGCCCCTGCATTTT. Its protein is CASSFIGQPLHF.

The genes are TRBV27 and TRBJ2-1; D call uncertain. The CDR3 has 12 residues. Germline V gene lookup returns CDR1 MNHEY and CDR2 SMNVEV (reference sequence). With 4 bases removed from V and 15 bases from J, the gap between germline ends came to 16 bases. The CDR3 reads CASSSDGDGLFF. CDR3 nucleotides: TGTGCCAGCAGTTCAGATGGGGATGGCCTGTTCTTC.

As concerns this clonotype: A much larger clonotype is one base distant, so this may be a read error. This rearrangement joins TRBV5-3 to TRBJ2-5; TRBD2 matches at 10 bases. TRBV5-3 has ORF status, its function being uncertain. This CDR3 comprises 20 residues. Trimming removed 10 bases from V and 0 bases from J; junction bases left unmatched: 24. CDR3 loop: CACRSLYTSGVTGYQETQYF. CDR3 nucleotide sequence: TGTGCCTGCCGATCTCTCTATACTAGCGGGGTAACGGGGTACCAAGAGACCCAGTACTTC.

This clonotype was counted a few times. This chain links TRBV27 with TRBJ2-1, with 10 nucleotides matching TRBD1. The CDR3 length is 14 residues. Germline V CDR1 and CDR2: MNHEY, SMNVEV (reference sequence). The V segment lost 7 bases and the J segment 4 bases; nucleotides outside the gene matches: 4. CDR3 amino acids: CASMTGGSYNEQFF. The CDR3 DNA follows: TGTGCCAGCATGACAGGGGGCAGTTACAATGAGCAGTTCTTC.

This clonotype was seen more than once but under ten times. The rearrangement joins TRBV4-1 to TRBJ1-5, with D maybe TRBD1 (5 bases). Germline lookup yields CDR1 MGHRA and CDR2 YSYEKL. CDR3 length: 16 amino acids. V was shortened by 0 bases and J by 6 bases, with 15 bases between the two germline ends. For the CDR3, the DNA is TGCGCCAGCAGCCAAGAAGAGGGGACCCACCCTCAGCCCCAGCATTTT. It codes for CASSQEEGTHPQPQHF.

This clonotype was found many times. The CDR3 is CASSVDGIRHF. Here the CDR3 DNA reads TGTGCCAGCAGTGTAGACGGGATACGGCATTTT. The chain carries TRBV28 and TRBJ1-5; no firm D call. The ends were cut back, 5 bases at V and 15 bases at J, with 14 bases in the middle. The CDR3 extends over 11 amino acids. Germline CDR1 MDHEN, CDR2 SYDVKM. Looking up the rest from reference TRBV28 and TRBJ1-5 gives the full variable domain: DVKVTQSSRYLVKRTGEKVFLECVQDMDHENMFWYRQDPGLGLRLIYFSYDVKMKEKGDIPEGYSVSREKKERFSLILESASTNQTSMYLCASSVDGIRHFGDGTRLSIL.

This clonotype showed up many times. This chain uses TRBV7-9 with TRBJ2-7; tentatively, D is TRBD2 (7 bases). CDR1 is SEHNR, CDR2 FQNEAQ, per germline (reference sequence). The CDR3 loop spans 15 amino acids. V was cut by 1 base and J by 3 bases, with 13 bases left in between. CDR3 amino acids: CASSLGGGGLYEQYF. The CDR3, as DNA: TGTGCCAGCAGCTTAGGGGGGGGCGGCCTCTACGAGCAGTACTTC.

The chain recombines TRBV20-1 with TRBJ1-4; no clear D gene. Trimming removed 1 base at V and 0 bases at J, with 9 bases between. Germline values: CDR1 DFQATT, CDR2 SNEGSKA (reference sequence). There are 15 residues in the CDR3. CDR3 region: CSARAAPATNEKLFF. The DNA for the CDR3 is TGCAGTGCTAGAGCGGCACCCGCAACTAATGAAAAACTGTTTTTT.

There are many counts of this clonotype. The rearrangement links TRBV9 to TRBJ1-6; D unclear. Germline V gene data show CDR1 as SGDLS and CDR2 as YYNGEE. This CDR3 comprises 15 residues. V was clipped by 3 bases and J by 6 bases, with 13 bases between them. For the CDR3, the DNA is TGTGCCAGCAGCGCCCGACAAGGTCTTAATTCACCCCTCCACTTT. It encodes CASSARQGLNSPLHF.

This clonotype appeared many times. This rearrangement joins TRBV7-6 to TRBJ1-1, with TRBD1 identical over 8 bases. The V and J ends lost 2 bases and 1 base, in that order; junction bases with no gene match: 6. CDR3 length: 16 amino acids. Germline V gene data show CDR1 as SGHVS and CDR2 as FNYEAQ. The DNA of the CDR3 is TGTGCCAGCAGCTTATTCGCCGGACAGGGGAACACTGAAGCTTTCTTT. This gives the protein CASSLFAGQGNTEAFF.